This TCR beta chain is from a study of blood T cell repertoires in COVID-19. Study as a whole: T cells, B-cell-depleted T cells, or PBMCs provided the cDNA or gDNA that served as material.

In the original analysis: The authors estimated nucleated cell counts from reference gene primer amplification. Clones were read by immunoSEQ multiplex PCR, and TCRdb kept only the in-frame ones, dropping some. V, J and clone size are taken as reported in that table, and D and trimming were inferred from the DNA itself. The table has around 80,000 clones, about three quarters seen once. The CDR3 runs 14 residues. The V segment lost 0 bases and the J segment 6 bases; nucleotides outside the gene matches: 1. From germline, CDR1 is SGHRS and CDR2 YFSETQ. The chain uses TRBV5-1 and TRBJ2-1; TRBD2 matches 9 bases. Sequencing was carried out using peripheral blood. This receptor was obtained from a man in his fifties or sixties with active or convalescent COVID-19. The CDR3 region is CASSLGAGGNEQFF. DNA for the CDR3: TGCGCCAGCAGCTTGGGAGCGGGGGGCAATGAGCAGTTCTTC.